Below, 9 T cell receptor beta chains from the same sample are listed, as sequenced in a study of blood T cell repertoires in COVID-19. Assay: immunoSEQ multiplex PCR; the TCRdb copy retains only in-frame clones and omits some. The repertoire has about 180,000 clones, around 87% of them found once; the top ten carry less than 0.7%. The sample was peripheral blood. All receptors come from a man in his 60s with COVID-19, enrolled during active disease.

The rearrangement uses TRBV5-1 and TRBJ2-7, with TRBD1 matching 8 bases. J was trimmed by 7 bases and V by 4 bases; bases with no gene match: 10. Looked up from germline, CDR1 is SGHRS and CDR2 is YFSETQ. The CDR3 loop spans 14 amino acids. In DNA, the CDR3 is TGCGCCAGCAGCGCGGGACAGGCCTCTGGAGAGCAGTACTTC. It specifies CASSAGQASGEQYF.

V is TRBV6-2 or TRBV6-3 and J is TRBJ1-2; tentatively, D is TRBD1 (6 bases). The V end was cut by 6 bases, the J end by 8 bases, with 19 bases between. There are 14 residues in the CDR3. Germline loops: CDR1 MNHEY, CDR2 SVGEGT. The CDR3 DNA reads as TGTGCCAGCAGCGGGACAAACATCCTGGGCGGCTACACCTTC. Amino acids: CASSGTNILGGYTF.

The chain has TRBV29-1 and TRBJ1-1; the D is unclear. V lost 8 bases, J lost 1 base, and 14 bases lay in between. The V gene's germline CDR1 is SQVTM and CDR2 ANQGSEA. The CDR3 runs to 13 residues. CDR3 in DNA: TGCAGCACTACCAGAACCGCGAACACTGAAGCTTTCTTT. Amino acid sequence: CSTTRTANTEAFF.

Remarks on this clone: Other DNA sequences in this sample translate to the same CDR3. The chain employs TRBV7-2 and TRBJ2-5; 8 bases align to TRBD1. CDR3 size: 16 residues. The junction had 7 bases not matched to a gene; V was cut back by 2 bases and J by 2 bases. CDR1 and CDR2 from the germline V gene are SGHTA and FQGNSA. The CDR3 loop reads CASSLTSGGPQETQYF. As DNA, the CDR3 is TGTGCCAGCAGCTTAACGTCAGGGGGCCCTCAAGAGACCCAGTACTTC.

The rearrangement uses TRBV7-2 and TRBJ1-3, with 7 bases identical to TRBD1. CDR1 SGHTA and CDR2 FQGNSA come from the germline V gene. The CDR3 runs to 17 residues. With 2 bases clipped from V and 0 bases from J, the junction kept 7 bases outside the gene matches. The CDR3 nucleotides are TGTGCCAGCAGCTTAAAATGGACAGGCCTCTCTGGAAACACCATATATTTT. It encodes CASSLKWTGLSGNTIYF. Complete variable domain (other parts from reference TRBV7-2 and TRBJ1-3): GAGVSQSPSNKVTEKGKDVELRCDPISGHTALYWYRQSLGQGLEFLIYFQGNSAPDKSGLPSDRFSAERTGGSVSTLTIQRTQQEDSAVYLCASSLKWTGLSGNTIYFGEGSWLTVV.

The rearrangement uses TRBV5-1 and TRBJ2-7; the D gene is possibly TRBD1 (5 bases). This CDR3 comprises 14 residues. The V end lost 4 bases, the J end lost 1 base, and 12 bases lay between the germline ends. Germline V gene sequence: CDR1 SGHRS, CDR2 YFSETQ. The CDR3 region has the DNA TGCGCCAGCAGCATCCAGGGCCCATCCTACGAGCAGTACTTC. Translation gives CASSIQGPSYEQYF. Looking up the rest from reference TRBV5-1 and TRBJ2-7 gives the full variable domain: KAGVTQTPRYLIKTRGQQVTLSCSPISGHRSVSWYQQTPGQGLQFLFEYFSETQRNKGNFPGRFSGRQFSNSRSEMNVSTLELGDSALYLCASSIQGPSYEQYFGPGTRLTVT.

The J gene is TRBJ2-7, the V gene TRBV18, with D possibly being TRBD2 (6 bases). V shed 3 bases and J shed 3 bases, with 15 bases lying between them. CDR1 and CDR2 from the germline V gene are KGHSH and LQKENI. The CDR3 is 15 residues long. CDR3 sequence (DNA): TGTGCCAGCTCACCGGACATCTCCGGGGGCTACGAGCAGTACTTC. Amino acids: CASSPDISGGYEQYF.

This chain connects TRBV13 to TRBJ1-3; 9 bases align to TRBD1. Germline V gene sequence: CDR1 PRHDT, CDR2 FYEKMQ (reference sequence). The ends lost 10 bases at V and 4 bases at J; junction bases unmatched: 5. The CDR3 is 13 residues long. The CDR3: CATNRGQGNTIYF. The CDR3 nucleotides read TGTGCCACGAACAGGGGGCAGGGAAACACCATATATTTT. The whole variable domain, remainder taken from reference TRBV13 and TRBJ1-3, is AAGVIQSPRHLIKEKRETATLKCYPIPRHDTVYWYQQGPGQDPQFLISFYEKMQSDKGSIPDRFSAQQFSDYHSELNMSSLELGDSALYFCATNRGQGNTIYFGEGSWLTVV.

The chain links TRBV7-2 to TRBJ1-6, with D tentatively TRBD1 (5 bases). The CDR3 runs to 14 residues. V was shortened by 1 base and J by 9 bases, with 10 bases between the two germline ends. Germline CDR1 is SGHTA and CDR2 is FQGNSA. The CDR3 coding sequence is TGTGCCAGCAGCTTAGAGGGGAAAGTTTCACCCCTCCACTTT. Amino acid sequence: CASSLEGKVSPLHF.